A selection of T cell receptor beta chains follows, all from one sample in a study of T-cell reconstitution after alpha-beta-depleted transplantation in children. TCRdb re-called the PCR reads through MiXCR, storing one row per CDR3 protein. This repertoire shows 190,000 or so distinct CDR3 sequences, roughly 6% found once; its top ten account for around 4.3%. This specimen was PBMCs, taken before TCRalphabeta/CD19-depleted stem cell transplant. The receptors here all came from a girl under three years old with combined immunodeficiency, due to receive a stem cell transplant. Both conserved end residues are part of each CDR3. Fields, in order: clone size, J gene, V gene, D gene, CDR3 protein, CDR3 DNA. A D gene is named only where the DNA matches it firmly. Size tells how often a clone was seen (once, few, many) or the class of an expanded clone, and some rows leave it out.

many TRBJ2-7 TRBV4-3 TRBD2 CASSQESSGTSAYEQYF TGCGCCAGCAGCCAAGAGTCATCGGGGACTAGCGCCTACGAGCAGTACTTC
many TRBJ2-1 TRBV9 TRBD2 CASSVGPNPRPPSGTSYNEQFF TGTGCCAGCAGCGTAGGTCCTAACCCGAGACCCCCTAGCGGAACCTCCTACAATGAGCAGTTCTTC
many TRBJ2-2 TRBV6-2/TRBV6-3 . CASSFYRDTGELFF TGTGCCAGCAGTTTCTATAGGGACACCGGGGAGCTGTTTTTT
many TRBJ1-1 TRBV5-1 TRBD1 CASRVGQGGTDTEAFF TGCGCCAGCAGAGTAGGACAGGGGGGAACCGACACTGAAGCTTTCTTT
many TRBJ2-3 TRBV3-1 . CASSSSMGSDTQYF TGTGCCAGCAGCTCTAGCATGGGTTCAGATACGCAGTATTTT
many TRBJ2-7 TRBV29-1 . CSVSSAGGSIPYEQYF TGCAGCGTCTCCTCCGCAGGAGGGAGTATACCCTACGAGCAGTACTTC
many TRBJ2-1 TRBV11-3 TRBD2 CASSLGLARYSSYNEQFF TGTGCCAGCAGCTTAGGACTAGCGCGCTATAGCTCCTACAATGAGCAGTTCTTC
many TRBJ2-7 TRBV4-3 . CASSQDFNEQYF TGCGCCAGCAGCCAAGATTTTAACGAGCAGTACTTC
many TRBJ2-7 TRBV27 TRBD2 CASSLESGGLFYEQYF TGTGCCAGCAGTTTAGAAAGCGGGGGGTTATTCTACGAGCAGTACTTC
many TRBJ2-3 TRBV7-6 TRBD1 CASSLAHRGLTDTQYF TGTGCCAGCAGCTTAGCGCACAGGGGCCTTACAGATACGCAGTATTTT
many TRBJ2-5 TRBV29-1 . CSVDPRGLETQYF TGCAGCGTTGACCCCAGGGGACTAGAGACCCAGTACTTC
many TRBJ2-5 TRBV4-1 . CASSQAGMGETQYF TGCGCCAGCAGCCAAGCGGGGATGGGTGAGACCCAGTACTTC
many TRBJ2-7 TRBV20-1 TRBD1 CSAPTGADYEQYF TGCAGTGCCCCTACAGGGGCAGACTACGAGCAGTACTTC
many TRBJ2-7 TRBV4-1 . CASSHRGDGTYEQYF TGCGCCAGCAGCCACAGAGGGGACGGGACCTACGAGCAGTACTTC
. TRBJ2-1 TRBV12-3/TRBV12-4 . CASRTGSSYNEQFF TGTGCCAGCAGGACGGGGAGCTCCTACAATGAGCAGTTCTTC
many TRBJ2-1 TRBV29-1 . CSVGLVDEQFF TGCAGCGTTGGTCTAGTCGATGAGCAGTTCTTC
many TRBJ2-7 TRBV9 . CASSVSGTGDYEQYF TGTGCCAGCAGCGTTTCCGGGACGGGGGACTACGAGCAGTACTTC
many TRBJ2-7 TRBV28 TRBD2 CASSLAGGSYEQYF TGTGCCAGCAGTTTGGCGGGAGGGTCCTACGAGCAGTACTTC
few TRBJ2-7 TRBV2 . CASSGSRVVKTYEQYF TGTGCCAGCTCCGGGTCGCGAGTAGTTAAAACCTACGAGCAGTACTTC
many TRBJ1-1 TRBV29-1 TRBD1 CSTREQGLGNTEAFF TGCAGCACAAGAGAACAGGGGTTGGGGAACACTGAAGCTTTCTTT
many TRBJ2-6 TRBV7-8 TRBD2 CASLFRWGLADSGANVLTF TGTGCCAGCCTATTCCGGTGGGGACTAGCGGATTCTGGGGCCAACGTCCTGACTTTC
many TRBJ2-7 TRBV7-9 TRBD1 CASSPFAGTAEQYF TGTGCCAGCAGCCCCTTCGCCGGGACAGCTGAGCAGTACTTC
many TRBJ2-1 TRBV28 . CASSQLAREQFF TGTGCCAGCAGTCAACTAGCTAGGGAGCAGTTCTTC
many TRBJ2-7 TRBV20-1 . CSARDYGRYYEQYF TGCAGTGCTAGAGATTACGGTAGATACTACGAGCAGTACTTC
many TRBJ2-1 TRBV6-5 TRBD2 CASSYSVAGVFSEQFF TGTGCCAGCAGTTACTCGGTAGCGGGGGTCTTTAGTGAGCAGTTCTTC
many TRBJ1-2 TRBV5-1 . CASSLVGVLRGYTF TGCGCCAGCAGCTTGGTGGGGGTCTTGCGGGGCTACACCTTC
many TRBJ2-2 TRBV5-5 TRBD1 CASSFTGGNTGELFF TGTGCCAGCAGCTTTACAGGGGGGAACACCGGGGAGCTGTTTTTT
many TRBJ1-4 TRBV4-2 TRBD1 CASSQNRGWEKLFF TGTGCCAGCAGCCAGAACAGGGGTTGGGAAAAACTGTTTTTT